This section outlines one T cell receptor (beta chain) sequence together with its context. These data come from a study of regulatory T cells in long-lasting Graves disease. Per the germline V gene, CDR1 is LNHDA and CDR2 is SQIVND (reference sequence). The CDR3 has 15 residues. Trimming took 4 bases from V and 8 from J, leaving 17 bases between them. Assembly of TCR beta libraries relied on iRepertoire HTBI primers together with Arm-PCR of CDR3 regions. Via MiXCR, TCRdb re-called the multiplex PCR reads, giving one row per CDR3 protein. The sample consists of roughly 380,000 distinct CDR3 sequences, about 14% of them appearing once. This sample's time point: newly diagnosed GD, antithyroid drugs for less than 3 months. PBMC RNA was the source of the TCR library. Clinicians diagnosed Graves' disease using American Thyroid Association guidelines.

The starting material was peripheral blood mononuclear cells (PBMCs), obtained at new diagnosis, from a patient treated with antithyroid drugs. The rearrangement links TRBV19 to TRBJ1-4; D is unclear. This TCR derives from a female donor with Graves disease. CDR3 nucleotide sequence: TGTGCCAGTAGTAATACCGGCCAAGGGAGAGAAAAACTGTTTTTT. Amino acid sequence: CASSNTGQGREKLFF.